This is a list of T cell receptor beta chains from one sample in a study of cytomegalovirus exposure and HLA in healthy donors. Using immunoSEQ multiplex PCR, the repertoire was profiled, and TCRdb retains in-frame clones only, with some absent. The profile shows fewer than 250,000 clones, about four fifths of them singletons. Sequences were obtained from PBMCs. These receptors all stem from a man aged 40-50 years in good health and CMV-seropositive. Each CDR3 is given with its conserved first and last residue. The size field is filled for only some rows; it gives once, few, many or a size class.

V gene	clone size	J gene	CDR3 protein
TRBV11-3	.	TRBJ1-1	CASSLAGQSTEAFF
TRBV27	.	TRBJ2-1	CASSLAGTQNEQFF
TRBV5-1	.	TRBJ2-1	CASSLEAGTSGRTTSPFF
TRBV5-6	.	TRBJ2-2	CASSYRTSGVSTGELFF
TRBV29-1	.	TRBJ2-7	CSAGQGGPYEQYF
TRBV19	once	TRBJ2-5	CASSLRADSLYF
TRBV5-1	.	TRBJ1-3	CASSLDGTQPGNTIYF
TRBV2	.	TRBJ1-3	CASSETAGVVANTIYF
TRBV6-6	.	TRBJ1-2	CASSSTRGETYGYTF
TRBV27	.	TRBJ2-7	CASSLSMAGFYEQYF
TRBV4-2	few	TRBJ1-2	CASSQDLGTGRNYGYTF
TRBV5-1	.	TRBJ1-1	CASSTQQGTEAFF
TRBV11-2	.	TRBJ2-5	CASSPDRQETQYF
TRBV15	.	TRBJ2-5	CATGRETQYF
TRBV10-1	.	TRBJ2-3	CASSGNTQYF
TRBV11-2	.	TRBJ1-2	CASSRYPWTGSHGYTF
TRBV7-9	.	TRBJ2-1	CASSGEAGAIFF
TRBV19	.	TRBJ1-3	CASSTSTGHSGNTIYF
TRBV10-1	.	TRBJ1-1	CASSEGQSNTEAFF
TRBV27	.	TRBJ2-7	CASSLWGGHYEQYF
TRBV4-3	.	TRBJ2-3	CASSQDRSGRGADTQYF
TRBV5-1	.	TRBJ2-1	CASSLARGASTYNEQFF
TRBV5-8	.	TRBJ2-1	CASSLAPGWTGGYNEQFF
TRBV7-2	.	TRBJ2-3	CASSLVGGAGTDTQYF
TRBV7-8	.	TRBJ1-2	CASSKRQGAYGYTF
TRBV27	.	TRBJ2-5	CASSLLGGGVETQYF
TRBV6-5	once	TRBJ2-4	CASSKTKAKNIQYF
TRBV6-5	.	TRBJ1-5	CASSDGGPQHF
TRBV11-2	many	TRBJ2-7	CASSLSQVGSYEQYF
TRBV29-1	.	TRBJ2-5	CSVLLTSGEQETQYF
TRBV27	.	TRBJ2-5	CATSGDKQETQYF
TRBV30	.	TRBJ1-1	CAWRGGRTEAFF
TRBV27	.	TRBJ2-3	CASSLIYREDTQYF
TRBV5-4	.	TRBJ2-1	CASSLGASGNNEQFF
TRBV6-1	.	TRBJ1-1	CASSEVSRGVTEAFF
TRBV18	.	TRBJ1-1	CASSQVEGNTEAFF
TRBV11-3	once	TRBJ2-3	CASSFGLASDTDTQYF
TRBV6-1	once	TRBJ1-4	CASSGGQGNEKLFF
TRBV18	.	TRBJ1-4	CASSPRTNEKLFF
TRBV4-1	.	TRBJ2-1	CASSHPGGYNEQFF
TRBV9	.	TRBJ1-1	CASSPGPHGEAFF
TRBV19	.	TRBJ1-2	CASHKQGEYGYTF
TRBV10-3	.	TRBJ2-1	CAAYDSSNEQFF
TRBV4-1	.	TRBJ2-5	CASSPREGGETQYF
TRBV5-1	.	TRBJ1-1	CASSLTGETEAFF
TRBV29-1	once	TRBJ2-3	CSVRGTTLTDTQYF
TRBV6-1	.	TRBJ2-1	CASSVARRSSYNEQFF
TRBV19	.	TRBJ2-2	CASSMRGSGGIGELFF
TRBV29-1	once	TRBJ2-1	CSVEKLAGGPGLNEQFF
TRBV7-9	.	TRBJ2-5	CASSLGPAEQETQYF
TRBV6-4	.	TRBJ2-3	CASSITGTATPDTQYF
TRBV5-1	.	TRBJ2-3	CASSLVSGMGDTQYF
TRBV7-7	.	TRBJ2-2	CASSLAGAGELFF